The T cell receptor beta chain under discussion was sequenced for a study of blood T cells in healthy people across ages. Then a second PCR, running about 6 to 11 cycles, was carried out with a sample-barcoded 5' primer and a J-beta primer mix. Sequencing yielded, for each sample, at least 3 million paired-end reads carrying CDR3. From the 5' RACE reads, TCRdb called clonotypes with MiXCR, one entry per CDR3 protein. There are 500,000 to 700,000 distinct CDR3 sequences in the sample; around 31% occur only once, and 15% to 19% lies in the top ten. Trimming took 4 bases from V and 7 from J, leaving 19 bases between them. The CDR3 is 14 residues long. Germline V gives CDR1 SQVTM, CDR2 ANQGSEA. This clonotype was seen at least ten times. Its antigen is undetermined. Study-wide results and limits: Per million T cells, the diversity of TCR beta decreased roughly linearly as age advanced.

Whenever a sample was processed, at least 6.5 million PBMCs were isolated. The genes are TRBV29-1 and TRBJ1-2, with D perhaps matching TRBD1 (6 bases). This sequence was found in a woman older than 75 in good health. Material: blood. In DNA form, the CDR3 reads TGCAGCGTTGGTGTCCTCGGGGGGCCGGGTGGCTACACCTTC. Its translation: CSVGVLGGPGGYTF.